This T cell receptor (beta chain) was obtained from a study of blood T cell repertoires in COVID-19. About the study: There were acute and convalescent COVID-19 samples, and they came from the United States, Italy and Spain. The cDNA or gDNA used as material had been derived from T cells, B-cell-depleted T cells, or PBMCs.

As handled by the study authors: Amplified reference gene primers provided the basis for estimating nucleated cell counts. Clones were read by immunoSEQ multiplex PCR, and TCRdb kept only the in-frame ones, dropping some. That table supplies the V and J calls and clone size; D and trimming were determined from the DNA. The table has 240,000 or so clones, about 86% seen once. This CDR3 comprises 14 residues. Germline V CDR1 and CDR2: MDHEN, SYDVKM. J was trimmed by 4 bases and V by 6 bases; bases with no gene match: 3. V is TRBV28 and J is TRBJ1-3, with 10 bases aligning to TRBD1. Sequencing was performed on peripheral blood. This sequence was found in a woman older than 75 with acute or convalescent COVID-19. CDR3 DNA: TGTGCCAGCAGGGGACAGGGGTACGGAAACACCATATATTTT. It encodes CASRGQGYGNTIYF.